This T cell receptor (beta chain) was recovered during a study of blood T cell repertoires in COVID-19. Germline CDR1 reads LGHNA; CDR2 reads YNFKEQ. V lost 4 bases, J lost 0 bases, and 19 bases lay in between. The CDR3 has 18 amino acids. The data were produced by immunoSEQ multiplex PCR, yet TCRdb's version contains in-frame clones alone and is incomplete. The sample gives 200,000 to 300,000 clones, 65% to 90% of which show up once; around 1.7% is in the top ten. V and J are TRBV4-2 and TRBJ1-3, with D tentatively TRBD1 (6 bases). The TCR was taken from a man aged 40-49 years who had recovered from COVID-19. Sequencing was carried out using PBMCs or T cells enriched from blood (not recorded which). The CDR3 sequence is CASSRDPGTSGSGNTIYF. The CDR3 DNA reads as TGTGCCAGCAGCCGGGACCCTGGGACATCTGGCTCTGGAAACACCATATATTTT.